This TCR beta chain was obtained from a study of T cell repertoires in cytomegalovirus infection. On the study more broadly: Epitope selection comprised recently identified HLA-C-restricted CMV epitopes and well-studied HLA-B-restricted CMV epitopes. Carrying CMV and the relevant HLA type showed in public TCR beta signatures. General study results and limits: What dominated the ex vivo response were HLA-C-restricted CMV-specific TCR beta clonotypes.

On this clonotype: Antigen specificity is unknown.

TCRdb itself ran the reads through MiXCR, one entry per CDR3 protein. The table lists just under 500,000 distinct CDR3 sequences, 30% to 40% of them singletons. V was clipped by 2 bases and J by 6 bases; unmatched bases: 4. The CDR3 loop spans 14 amino acids. Per the germline V gene, CDR1 is MDHEN and CDR2 is SYDVKM. Sample: cultured PBMCs, taken from culture after CMV antigen stimulation. The rearrangement uses TRBV28 and TRBJ1-5, with 7 bases aligning to TRBD1. This receptor was obtained from a human donor in good health (CMV status not recorded). Some clones in this sample may be carry-over from other donors' samples. In nucleotides, the CDR3 is TGTGCCAGCAGTTTAGCCCGGGACAGTCAGCCCCAGCATTTT. Amino acids: CASSLARDSQPQHF. Together with reference TRBV28 and TRBJ1-5, the CDR3 gives the full variable domain: DVKVTQSSRYLVKRTGEKVFLECVQDMDHENMFWYRQDPGLGLRLIYFSYDVKMKEKGDIPEGYSVSREKKERFSLILESASTNQTSMYLCASSLARDSQPQHFGDGTRLSIL.